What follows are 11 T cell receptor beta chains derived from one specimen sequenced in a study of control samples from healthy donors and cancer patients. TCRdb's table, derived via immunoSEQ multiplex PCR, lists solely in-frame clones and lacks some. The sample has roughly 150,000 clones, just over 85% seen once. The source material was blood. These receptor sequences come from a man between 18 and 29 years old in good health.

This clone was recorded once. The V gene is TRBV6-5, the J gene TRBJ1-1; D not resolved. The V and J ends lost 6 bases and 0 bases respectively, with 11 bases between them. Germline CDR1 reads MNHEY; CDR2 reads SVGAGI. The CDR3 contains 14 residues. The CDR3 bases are TGTGCCAGCAGCCCGACACGCATGAACACTGAAGCTTTCTTT. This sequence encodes CASSPTRMNTEAFF.

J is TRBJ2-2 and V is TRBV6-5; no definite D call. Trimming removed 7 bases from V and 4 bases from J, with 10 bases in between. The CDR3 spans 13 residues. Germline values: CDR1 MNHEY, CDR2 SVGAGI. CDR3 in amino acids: CASIGSGTGELFF. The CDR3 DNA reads TGTGCCAGCATAGGCTCGGGCACCGGGGAGCTGTTTTTT.

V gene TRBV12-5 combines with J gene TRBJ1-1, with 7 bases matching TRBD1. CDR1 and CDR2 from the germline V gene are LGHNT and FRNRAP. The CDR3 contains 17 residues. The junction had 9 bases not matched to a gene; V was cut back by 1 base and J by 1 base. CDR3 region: CASGLGGGSIWNTEAFF. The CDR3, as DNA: TGTGCTAGTGGTTTGGGAGGGGGCAGTATTTGGAACACTGAAGCTTTCTTT.

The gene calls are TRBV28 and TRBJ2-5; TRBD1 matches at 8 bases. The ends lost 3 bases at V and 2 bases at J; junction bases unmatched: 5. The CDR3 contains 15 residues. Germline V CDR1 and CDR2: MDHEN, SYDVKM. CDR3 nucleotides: TGTGCCAGCAGTTTTGGAGGGACAGGACAAGAGACCCAGTACTTC. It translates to CASSFGGTGQETQYF.

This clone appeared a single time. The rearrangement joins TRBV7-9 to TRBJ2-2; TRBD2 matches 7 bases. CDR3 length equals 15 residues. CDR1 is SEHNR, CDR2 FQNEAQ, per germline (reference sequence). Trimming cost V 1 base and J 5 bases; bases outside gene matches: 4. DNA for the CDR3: TGTGCCAGCAGCTTAGTAAAGGGAGGGACCGGGGAGCTGTTTTTT. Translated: CASSLVKGGTGELFF.

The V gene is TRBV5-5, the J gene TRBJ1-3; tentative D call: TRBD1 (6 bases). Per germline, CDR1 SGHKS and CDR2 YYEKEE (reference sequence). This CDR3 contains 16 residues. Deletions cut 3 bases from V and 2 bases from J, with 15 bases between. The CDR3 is CASSSHPTGTGNTIYF. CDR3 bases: TGTGCCAGCAGCTCCCACCCGACAGGAACTGGAAACACCATATATTTT.

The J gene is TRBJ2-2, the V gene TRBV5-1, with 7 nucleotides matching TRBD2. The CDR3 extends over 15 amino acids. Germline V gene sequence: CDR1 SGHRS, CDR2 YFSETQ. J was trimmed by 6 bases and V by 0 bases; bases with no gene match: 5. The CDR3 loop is CASSLDPGGPGELFF. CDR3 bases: TGCGCCAGCAGCTTGGACCCGGGGGGTCCCGGGGAGCTGTTTTTT.

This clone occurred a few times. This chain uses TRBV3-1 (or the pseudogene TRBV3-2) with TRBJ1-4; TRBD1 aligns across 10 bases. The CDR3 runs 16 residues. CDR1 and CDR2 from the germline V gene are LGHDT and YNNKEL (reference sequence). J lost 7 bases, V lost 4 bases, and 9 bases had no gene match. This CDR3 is CASSPYRDRGGEKLFF. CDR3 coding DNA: TGTGCCAGCAGCCCCTACCGGGACAGGGGTGGTGAAAAACTGTTTTTT.

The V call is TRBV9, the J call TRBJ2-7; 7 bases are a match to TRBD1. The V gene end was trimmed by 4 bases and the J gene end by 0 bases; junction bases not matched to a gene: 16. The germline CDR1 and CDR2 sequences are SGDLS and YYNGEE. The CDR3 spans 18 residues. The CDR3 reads CASSPRPGTEPSSYEQYF. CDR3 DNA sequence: TGTGCCAGCAGCCCTCGACCCGGGACAGAACCGAGCTCCTACGAGCAGTACTTC.

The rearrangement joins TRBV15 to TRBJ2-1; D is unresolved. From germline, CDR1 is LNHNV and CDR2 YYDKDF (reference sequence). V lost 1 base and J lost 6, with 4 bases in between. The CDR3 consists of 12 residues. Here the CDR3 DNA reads TGTGCCACCAGCAGAGTTCCCAATGAGCAGTTCTTC. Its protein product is CATSRVPNEQFF.

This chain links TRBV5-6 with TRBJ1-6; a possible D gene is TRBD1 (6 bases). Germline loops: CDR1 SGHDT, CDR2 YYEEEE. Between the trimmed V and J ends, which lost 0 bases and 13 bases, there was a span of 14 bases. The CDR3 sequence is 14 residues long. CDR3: CASSLEGVWSPLHF. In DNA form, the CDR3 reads TGTGCCAGCAGCTTGGAGGGGGTTTGGTCTCCCCTCCACTTT.